This paragraph covers one TCR beta chain sequence. Its antigen is still unknown. The sample originates from a study of shared clonotypes between healthy human individuals. CDR3 length: 15 residues. Germline CDR1 reads SGDLS; CDR2 reads YYNGEE. Trimming removed 4 bases from V and 7 bases from J; junction bases left unmatched: 10. Overall study findings and caveats: Relative to their counterparts shared across all four donors, non-shared clonotypes exhibited diminished generation probabilities.

Generated by immunoSEQ multiplex PCR, the TCRdb table keeps only in-frame clones and is missing some. The sample lists approximately 2.1 million clones, more than 85% occurring once. Input material: naive CD4+ T cells from PBMCs. Subset reported: CD45RA+ positively selected. The rearrangement links TRBV9 to TRBJ1-2, with 10 positions matching TRBD1. The receptor was derived from a man between 18 and 35 years old in good health. Some clones in this sample may be carry-over from other donors' samples. DNA of the CDR3: TGTGCCAGCAGCCCACGATCGGGACAGGGGTTTGGCTACACCTTC. Translating it yields CASSPRSGQGFGYTF.